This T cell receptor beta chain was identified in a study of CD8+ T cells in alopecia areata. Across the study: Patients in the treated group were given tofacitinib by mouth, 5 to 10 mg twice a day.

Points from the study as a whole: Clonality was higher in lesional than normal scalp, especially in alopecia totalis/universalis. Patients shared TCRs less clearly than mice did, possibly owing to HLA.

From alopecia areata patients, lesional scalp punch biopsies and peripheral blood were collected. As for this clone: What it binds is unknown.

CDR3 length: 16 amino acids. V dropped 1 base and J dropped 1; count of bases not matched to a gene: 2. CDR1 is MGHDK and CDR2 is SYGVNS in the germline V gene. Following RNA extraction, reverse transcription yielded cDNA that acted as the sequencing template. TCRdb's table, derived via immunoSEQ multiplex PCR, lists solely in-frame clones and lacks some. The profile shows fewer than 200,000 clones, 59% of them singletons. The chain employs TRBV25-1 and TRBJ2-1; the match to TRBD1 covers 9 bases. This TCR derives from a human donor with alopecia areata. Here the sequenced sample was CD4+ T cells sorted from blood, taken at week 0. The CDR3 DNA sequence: TGTGCCAGCAGTGAATTGGGGACAGGGTCCTACAATGAGCAGTTCTTC. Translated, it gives CASSELGTGSYNEQFF. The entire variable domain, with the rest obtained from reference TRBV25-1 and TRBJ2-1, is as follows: EADIYQTPRYLVIGTGKKITLECSQTMGHDKMYWYQQDPGMELHLIHYSYGVNSTEKGDLSSESTVSRIRTEHFPLTLESARPSHTSQYLCASSELGTGSYNEQFFGPGTRLTVL.